The 30 T cell receptor beta chains below were found in one sample sequenced in a study of cytomegalovirus exposure and HLA in healthy donors. TCRdb keeps only in-frame clones here, not all; method: immunoSEQ multiplex PCR. The sample includes 130,000 to 150,000 clones, 80% to 95% seen only once; the top ten take about 0.7%. Input material: PBMCs. The source of these receptors is a man younger than 30 in good health and CMV-seronegative.

This sequence joins TRBV6-1 and TRBJ2-7, with D possibly matching TRBD1 (6 bases). V gave up 3 bases and J gave up 3 bases, with 12 bases separating them. Germline lookup yields CDR1 MNHNS and CDR2 SASEGT. The CDR3 length is 14 residues. The CDR3 region is CASSDLQGSYEQYF. For the CDR3, the DNA is TGTGCCAGCAGTGATCTCCAGGGGAGCTACGAGCAGTACTTC.

This rearrangement joins TRBV10-3 to TRBJ1-5, with TRBD1 identical over 9 bases. In germline, CDR1 is ENHRY, CDR2 SYGVKD. V was clipped by 10 bases and J by 2 bases; unmatched bases: 9. CDR3 length equals 15 residues. This chain's CDR3 is CATKQGAQGNQPQHF. As DNA, the CDR3 is TGTGCCACGAAACAGGGGGCGCAGGGCAATCAGCCCCAGCATTTT.

The J gene is TRBJ1-2, the V gene TRBV9; the D gene is possibly TRBD1 (5 bases). The ends were cut back, 0 bases at V and 8 bases at J, with 11 bases in the middle. The germline CDR1 and CDR2 sequences are SGDLS and YYNGEE. The CDR3 runs to 13 residues. DNA of the CDR3: TGTGCCAGCAGCGTAGTGGGGCAGCACGGCTACACCTTC. It encodes CASSVVGQHGYTF.

The J gene is TRBJ2-2, the V gene TRBV13; unclear D gene. Germline V CDR1 and CDR2: PRHDT, FYEKMQ (reference sequence). Trimming removed 0 bases at V and 8 bases at J, with 7 bases between. This CDR3 contains 13 residues. In DNA form, the CDR3 reads TGTGCCAGCAGCTTAGGGCGGAGTGGGGAGCTGTTTTTT. This sequence encodes CASSLGRSGELFF.

The rearrangement uses TRBV29-1 and TRBJ2-5; D is uncertain. The germline gives CDR1 SQVTM, CDR2 ANQGSEA. This CDR3 is built from 12 residues. Trimming took off 4 bases at V and 4 bases at J, with 10 bases between the two ends. The CDR3 region has the DNA TGCAGCGTTGCGCGGTCATCAGAGACCCAGTACTTC. Translation: CSVARSSETQYF.

Here the CDR3 reads CAISQGLGNTIYF. For the CDR3, the DNA is TGCGCCATTTCACAGGGTCTTGGAAACACCATATATTTT. The V gene is TRBV10-2, the J gene TRBJ1-3; D might be TRBD1 (6 bases). V was clipped by 10 bases and J by 3 bases, with 13 bases between them. The CDR3 consists of 13 residues. Germline V gives CDR1 WSHSY, CDR2 SAAADI.

The chain couples TRBV7-3 to TRBJ2-3, with 8 bases fitting TRBD2. The CDR3 is made up of 16 amino acids. J gave up 4 bases and V 4 bases, and 10 bases lay outside the gene matches. CDR1 and CDR2 (germline): SGHTA, FQGTGA. The CDR3: CASSSIPGLASDTQYF. Here the CDR3 DNA reads TGTGCCAGCAGCTCGATACCTGGACTAGCATCAGATACGCAGTATTTT. Full variable domain (remainder filled in from reference TRBV7-3 and TRBJ2-3): GAGVSQTPSNKVTEKGKYVELRCDPISGHTALYWYRQSLGQGPEFLIYFQGTGAADDSGLPNDRFFAVRPEGSVSTLKIQRTERGDSAVYLCASSSIPGLASDTQYFGPGTRLTVL.

In the case of this clone: This specimen includes other DNA sequences encoding the same CDR3. The chain carries TRBV5-6 and TRBJ2-1; 9 positions match TRBD2. Germline assignment: CDR1 SGHDT and CDR2 YYEEEE. The CDR3 covers 16 residues. V was pared by 5 bases and J by 4 bases, with 10 bases of the junction left unmatched. The DNA of the CDR3 is TGTGCCAGCAGTTTGAAGGCGGGAGGGCTTTACAATGAGCAGTTCTTC. It yields the protein CASSLKAGGLYNEQFF.

The rearrangement uses TRBV10-3 and TRBJ2-3; no clear D. The CDR3 totals 15 residues. V gave up 3 bases and J gave up 6 bases, with 16 bases separating them. Germline CDR1 ENHRY, CDR2 SYGVKD. The CDR3 nucleotides are TGTGCCATCAGTGACGTCAGTCATACACCGGATACGCAGTATTTT. Residues: CAISDVSHTPDTQYF.

This clone turned up a few times. The chain joins TRBV10-1 to TRBJ2-5; tentatively, D is TRBD2 (5 bases). This CDR3 region has 13 residues. Germline values: CDR1 WNHNN, CDR2 SYGVQD (reference sequence). V lost 2 bases and J lost 1, with 5 bases in between. The CDR3 DNA reads as TGCGCCAGCAGTGAGACTAGCCAAGAGACCCAGTACTTC. Protein: CASSETSQETQYF.

The chain's CDR3 is CATGGVTNTEAFF. The CDR3 nucleotides read TGTGCCACCGGGGGGGTCACGAACACTGAAGCTTTCTTT. This chain links TRBV15 with TRBJ1-1; a weak D match, TRBD1 (5 bases). Germline-derived CDR1 and CDR2 are LNHNV and YYDKDF (reference sequence). V lost 8 bases and J 1 base, leaving 11 bases between the germline ends. The CDR3 has 13 residues. Variable domain in full (rest from reference TRBV15 and TRBJ1-1): DAMVIQNPRYQVTQFGKPVTLSCSQTLNHNVMYWYQQKSSQAPKLLFHYYDKDFNNEADTPDNFQSRRPNTSFCFLDIRSPGLGDTAMYLCATGGVTNTEAFFGQGTRLTVV.

The rearrangement links TRBV2 to TRBJ2-7; TRBD1 aligns across 8 bases. With V trimmed by 4 bases and J by 2 bases, 7 bases remained unmatched. Germline values: CDR1 SNHLY, CDR2 FYNNEI. The CDR3 consists of 15 residues. CDR3 coding DNA: TGTGCCAGCAGTGGGGACACGGGACAGGCCTACGAGCAGTACTTC. Amino acids: CASSGDTGQAYEQYF.

The V gene is TRBV19, the J gene TRBJ1-1; perhaps TRBD1 as D (5 bases). Trimming left V 7 bases short and J 8 bases short, with 17 bases between. The CDR3 spans 13 residues. Germline lookup yields CDR1 LNHDA and CDR2 SQIVND (reference sequence). The CDR3 here is CASKGRGLTEAFF. For the CDR3, the DNA is TGTGCCAGTAAGGGGAGGGGCCTCACGGAAGCTTTCTTT.

The chain is built from TRBV7-9 and TRBJ2-1, with TRBD2 matching 7 bases. Germline CDR1 SEHNR, CDR2 FQNEAQ (reference sequence). The CDR3 is 16 residues long. J was trimmed by 1 base and V by 4 bases; bases with no gene match: 7. CDR3 region: CASSWEGLISYNEQFF. The DNA of the CDR3 is TGTGCCAGCAGCTGGGAGGGGCTAATTTCCTACAATGAGCAGTTCTTC.

The rearrangement joins TRBV5-1 to TRBJ2-7, with a tentative D call TRBD1 (5 bases). Looked up from germline, CDR1 is SGHRS and CDR2 is YFSETQ. The CDR3 contains 15 residues. Trimming removed 4 bases at V and 3 bases at J, with 17 bases between. CDR3 in DNA: TGCGCCAGCAGCCCCACCCCGACAGCCGACTACGAGCAGTACTTC. Translation gives CASSPTPTADYEQYF.

This clone counts as medium-sized (0.01 to 0.1%). The chain uses TRBV6-4 and TRBJ2-3, with TRBD1 matching over 10 bases. Germline CDR1 MRHNA, CDR2 SNTAGT. The CDR3 runs to 15 residues. Trimming removed 2 bases from V and 1 base from J; junction bases left unmatched: 0. CDR3 nucleotide sequence: TGTGCCAGCAGTGACGGGACAGGGGGCACAGATACGCAGTATTTT. This translates into CASSDGTGGTDTQYF.

This clone was counted a single time. The V gene is TRBV7-2, the J gene TRBJ2-7; a possible D gene is TRBD2 (6 bases). This CDR3 region has 14 residues. The V end lost 5 bases, the J end lost 3 bases, and 14 bases lay between the germline ends. Germline CDR1 SGHTA, CDR2 FQGNSA. The CDR3 loop is CASSPRYGSYEQYV. In DNA form, the CDR3 reads TGTGCCAGCAGCCCTAGATACGGGAGCTACGAGCAGTACGTC.

The chain links TRBV29-1 to TRBJ2-5; TRBD2 agrees at 7 bases. J lost 1 base, V lost 1 base, and 3 bases had no gene match. The CDR3 is 14 amino acids. The germline gives CDR1 SQVTM, CDR2 ANQGSEA. DNA of the CDR3: TGCAGCGTTGAAGGTGCGGGGGTCCAAGAGACCCAGTACTTC. Translation: CSVEGAGVQETQYF.

This chain uses TRBV6-5 with TRBJ2-7; 7 nucleotides agree with TRBD2. Trimming removed 8 bases from V and 11 bases from J; junction bases left unmatched: 21. Germline lookup yields CDR1 MNHEY and CDR2 SVGAGI. The CDR3 loop spans 15 amino acids. The CDR3 bases are TGTGCCAGCGGCTCGGGGCTAGCGGCCCTTCAACCCGAGTACGTC. It specifies CASGSGLAALQPEYV.

CDR3 region: CASSSGQGARGSPLHF. The CDR3 DNA follows: TGCGCCAGCAGCTCCGGACAGGGGGCAAGAGGTTCACCCCTCCACTTT. The gene calls are TRBV5-1 and TRBJ1-6, with 11 bases lining up with TRBD1. After removal of 3 bases from V and 9 bases from J, the junction contained 8 bases not matched to a gene. The germline gives CDR1 SGHRS, CDR2 YFSETQ. The CDR3 has 16 residues.

The chain has TRBV4-2 and TRBJ1-4, with unresolved D. CDR3 size: 17 residues. The germline CDR1 and CDR2 sequences are LGHNA and YNFKEQ. V was cut by 4 bases and J by 0 bases, with 15 bases left in between. For the CDR3, the DNA is TGTGCCAGCAGCCCCAACCAATACAGTTCAACTAATGAAAAACTGTTTTTT. Residues: CASSPNQYSSTNEKLFF.

The chain uses TRBV11-3 and TRBJ2-2; 9 bases agree with TRBD2. J was trimmed by 2 bases and V by 1 base; bases with no gene match: 5. This CDR3 contains 17 residues. Germline CDR1 and CDR2: SGHNT and YENEEA. The CDR3 loop reads CASSLGPSGINTGELFF. The CDR3 nucleotides read TGTGCCAGCAGCTTAGGGCCTAGCGGGATTAACACCGGGGAGCTGTTTTTT. Full variable domain (outside the CDR3, taken from reference TRBV11-3 and TRBJ2-2): EAGVVQSPRYKIIEKKQPVAFWCNPISGHNTLYWYLQNLGQGPELLIRYENEEAVDDSQLPKDRFSAERLKGVDSTLKIQPAELGDSAVYLCASSLGPSGINTGELFFGEGSRLTVL.

V gene TRBV6-1 combines with J gene TRBJ2-5; a possible D gene is TRBD2 (5 bases). V was cut by 0 bases and J by 7 bases, with 12 bases left in between. CDR1 and CDR2 (germline): MNHNS, SASEGT. The CDR3 has 14 residues. The CDR3 loop reads CASSEASNRGTQYF. The CDR3 DNA reads TGTGCCAGCAGTGAAGCTTCAAACCGGGGGACCCAGTACTTC.

The rearrangement links TRBV28 to TRBJ1-1; D might be TRBD1 (5 bases). With 11 bases removed from V and 4 bases from J, the gap between germline ends came to 8 bases. The CDR3 is 10 amino acids. From germline, CDR1 is MDHEN and CDR2 SYDVKM. CDR3 sequence: CAVTGTEAFF. CDR3 bases: TGTGCCGTAACAGGCACTGAAGCTTTCTTT.

The chain joins TRBV7-9 to TRBJ2-1, with a possible D match to TRBD1 (6 bases). V lost 1 base to trimming and J lost 0 bases, with 13 bases between them. Germline CDR1 reads SEHNR; CDR2 reads FQNEAQ (reference sequence). This CDR3 is 17 amino acids long. CDR3 sequence: CASSLVGTGSSYNEQFF. CDR3 in DNA: TGTGCCAGCAGCTTAGTGGGTACAGGGAGCTCCTACAATGAGCAGTTCTTC.

This CDR3 is CASGPTGVLNQPQHF. The CDR3 coding sequence is TGTGCCAGCGGCCCTACAGGGGTTTTGAATCAGCCCCAGCATTTT. V usage is TRBV6-5 and J usage is TRBJ1-5, with 7 positions matching TRBD1. Per the germline V gene, CDR1 is MNHEY and CDR2 is SVGAGI. The CDR3 covers 15 residues. Germline trimming cut 8 bases from V and 4 bases from J; bases unmatched to any gene: 11.

This clone was detected once. The chain combines TRBV11-3 with TRBJ2-3, with D tentatively TRBD1 (7 bases). Germline loops: CDR1 SGHNT, CDR2 YENEEA. V lost 5 bases and J lost 0, with 15 bases in between. The CDR3 totals 16 residues. The CDR3 protein is CASSPGDRTSTDTQYF. In nucleotides, the CDR3 is TGTGCCAGCAGCCCGGGGGACAGAACTAGCACAGATACGCAGTATTTT.

This sequence joins TRBV10-1 and TRBJ2-2; 8 bases agree with TRBD2. J gave up 5 bases and V 7 bases, and 6 bases lay outside the gene matches. Germline V gene data show CDR1 as WNHNN and CDR2 as SYGVQD (reference sequence). The CDR3 sequence is 14 residues long. The CDR3 nucleotides read TGCGCCAGCAAAGCGGGAGATGGGACCGGGGAGCTGTTTTTT. Amino acid sequence: CASKAGDGTGELFF.

The rearrangement joins TRBV9 to TRBJ1-1, with a possible D match to TRBD1 (5 bases). The V gene lost 3 bases and the J gene lost 6 bases, with 18 bases spanning the gap. Germline loops: CDR1 SGDLS, CDR2 YYNGEE. This CDR3 comprises 15 residues. The CDR3: CASSAYDLGLSEAFF. The CDR3 coding sequence is TGTGCCAGCAGCGCCTACGACCTGGGGCTCTCTGAAGCTTTCTTT.

This clone was detected a few times. This rearrangement joins TRBV23-1 to TRBJ1-2, with D hard to call. TRBV23-1 is recorded as an ORF, its role being uncertain. This CDR3 is built from 13 residues. Between the trimmed V and J ends, which lost 2 bases and 4 bases, there was a span of 8 bases. The CDR3 spells CASSQVLVYGYTF. The CDR3 DNA follows: TGCGCCAGCAGTCAAGTTCTTGTCTATGGCTACACCTTC.